Each of the 17 T cell receptor delta chains below was sequenced from the same sample in a study of gamma delta lymphoproliferative disorders and STAT genes. TCRdb reran clone calling via CATT on the multiplex PCR reads. Of about a thousand delta-chain clones detected, around 1.9% appear once; the ten largest clones hold less than 80%. Sequencing used genomic DNA taken from PBMCs of patients and controls. Sequenced: blood. The receptors stem from a human donor in good health.

A word on this clone: TCRdb shows a much larger clone's protein in place of this DNA's translation, and the two differ at residue 6, likely through a read error; the protein shown is translated from the DNA. CDR3 nucleotides: TGTGCCTGTGACACGGATATTCCGTCTACTGGGGGAGGCACCGATAAACTCATCTTT. Protein sequence: CACDTDIPSTGGGTDKLIF. The V gene is TRDV2, the J gene TRDJ1; TRDD3 matches at 9 bases. Trimming took 1 base from V and 1 from J; bases not matched to a gene: 15. The germline V gene encodes CDR1 GEAIGNYY and CDR2 EKD. The CDR3 covers 19 residues.

As to this clone: The protein in TCRdb stems from a much larger clone and differs at residue 5 from this DNA's translation, likely a read error; here the protein is translated from the DNA. The rearrangement uses TRDV2 and TRDJ1; 13 nucleotides match TRDD3. From germline, CDR1 is GEAIGNYY and CDR2 EKD. This CDR3 comprises 18 residues. V trimming: 2 bases; J trimming: 2 bases; junction bases outside the gene matches: 10. CDR3 nucleotides: TGTGCCTGTGACATCGTACTGGGGGATACGCGCCTGACCGATAAACTCATCTTT. Translated: CACDIVLGDTRLTDKLIF.

This clone was observed a few times. Only one base separates this from a far larger clonotype, so it likely reflects a read error. The sample carries other DNA sequences with the same CDR3. The genes are TRDV2 and TRDJ1; 7 bases line up with TRDD3. The CDR3 is 19 residues long. The V gene's germline CDR1 is GEAIGNYY and CDR2 EKD. The J segment lost 0 bases and the V segment lost 4 bases, leaving 19 bases of the junction unmatched. In DNA, the CDR3 is TGTGCCTGTGATACCGTCCGAGTTGGGGGACTTTTTGACACCGATAAACTCATCTTT. This codes for CACDTVRVGGLFDTDKLIF.

This clone turned up a few times. A read error is the likely source, as a far larger clone sits one nucleotide away. This sample also contains other DNA sequences that code for the same CDR3. The chain links TRDV2 to TRDJ1; 7 bases map to TRDD3. The CDR3 runs 19 residues. Germline CDR1 is GEAIGNYY and CDR2 is EKD. CDR3 nucleotide sequence: TGTGCCTGTGACACCGTCCGAGTTGGGGGACTTTTTGACACCGATAAACTCATCTTC. Its translation is CACDTVRVGGLFDTDKLIF.

This clone was observed many times. A read error is likely here: a far larger clone is one base away. The chain joins TRDV2 to TRDJ1; D perhaps matches TRDD3 (6 bases). This CDR3 is built from 17 residues. CDR1 is GEAIGNYY and CDR2 is EKD in the germline V gene. CDR3 region: CACDTVRGLGDTDKPIF. Written as DNA, the CDR3 is TGTGCCTGTGACACCGTTCGGGGATTAGGGGACACCGATAAACCCATCTTT.

In its sample, this clone was seen a few times. TCRdb attributes to this sequence the protein of a much larger clone, which differs from the DNA translation at residue 5; a read error is likely, and the protein displayed is translated from the DNA. The chain couples TRDV1 to TRDJ1, with D possibly matching TRDD3 (6 bases). V dropped 4 bases and J dropped 1 base, with 28 bases sitting between them. Germline-derived CDR1 and CDR2 are TSWWSYY and QGS. The length of the CDR3 is 20 residues. The CDR3 is CALGGLWAGAWNTPTDKLIF. CDR3 DNA sequence: TGTGCTCTTGGGGGACTTTGGGCTGGGGCATGGAATACCCCCACCGATAAACTCATCTTT.

This clone was found a few times. The protein in TCRdb stems from a much larger clone and differs at residue 17 from this DNA's translation, likely a read error; here the protein is translated from the DNA. In nucleotides, the CDR3 is TGTGCCTGTGACCTAGTACGGGGGGATACGAATGGGGGAGACACCGATAATCTCATCTTT. Translation gives CACDLVRGDTNGGDTDNLIF. The chain links TRDV2 to TRDJ1; 10 positions agree with TRDD3. The germline V gene has CDR1 GEAIGNYY and CDR2 EKD. The CDR3 runs 20 residues.

The sample holds a few counts of this clone. The protein in TCRdb stems from a much larger clone and differs at residue 4 from this DNA's translation, likely a read error; here the protein is translated from the DNA. V and J are TRDV1 and TRDJ1, with 9 nucleotides matching TRDD3. The CDR3 extends over 16 amino acids. Germline-derived CDR1 and CDR2 are TSWWSYY and QGS. CDR3 nucleotide sequence: TGTGCTCTTAGGGAACTTTTGGGGATACGGGGGTATAAACTCATCTTT. Translation gives CALRELLGIRGYKLIF.

This clone was picked up a small number of times. The TCRdb record carries a much larger clone's protein, which differs from this DNA's translation at residue 18; a read error is the likely cause, and the protein listed here is the DNA translation. Here the J gene is TRDJ1 and the V gene is not called; the table calls TRDD3, which could not be checked here. This CDR3 spans 23 amino acids. The CDR3 nucleotides read TGTGCTCTTGGGGAACCCGCCTCGGCCTTCCTACAATGGGGGATACTTGGCACCGATAAACTCATCTTT. Amino acid sequence: CALGEPASAFLQWGILGTDKLIF.

In this sample, this clone turned up many times. Given a far larger clone just one base away, this is likely a sequencing read error. Distinct nucleotide sequences in the sample also encode this CDR3. The chain carries TRDV1 and TRDJ1; tentatively, D is TRDD3 (5 bases). With 0 bases removed from V and 8 bases from J, the gap between germline ends came to 16 bases. Germline CDR1 TSWWSYY, CDR2 QGS. This CDR3 has 15 amino acids. Written as DNA, the CDR3 is TGTGCTCTTGGGGAACTTCGGGGAATACGTACAAAACTCATCTTT. Protein: CALGELRGIRTKLIF.

This clone occurred a few times. The TCRdb record carries a much larger clone's protein, which differs from this DNA's translation at residue 13; a read error is the likely cause, and the protein listed here is the DNA translation. J is TRDJ1 and V is TRDV2; tentatively, D is TRDD3 (6 bases). The J gene was not available in TCRdb and was assigned here by matching the DNA to germline segments. Germline V gene lookup returns CDR1 GEAIGNYY and CDR2 EKD. The CDR3 is made up of 16 amino acids. The CDR3 protein is CACDTVGGGASDILIF. CDR3 sequence (DNA): TGTGCCTGTGACACCGTCGGTGGGGGGGCCAGCGATATACTCATCTTT.

A word on this clone: Translating this DNA gives a protein that differs at residue 7 from the TCRdb one, which belongs to a much larger clone; a read error is likely, and the protein shown is this translation. The chain has TRDV1 and TRDJ1; 11 bases fit TRDD3. The CDR3 runs 19 residues. Germline V gene data show CDR1 as TSWWSYY and CDR2 as QGS. Unmatched junction bases numbered 17, after V lost 5 bases and J lost 3 bases. This CDR3 reads CALGSRSSLLGDKADKLIF. The CDR3 DNA follows: TGTGCTCTTGGGAGTCGGTCTTCCCTACTGGGGGATAAAGCCGATAAACTCATCTTT.

In its sample, this clone was seen a few times. This DNA's translation and the protein TCRdb lists, from a much larger clone, do not match at residue 15, likely due to a read error; the protein shown is translated from the DNA. V gene TRDV2 combines with J gene TRDJ1; 7 bases agree with TRDD3. This CDR3 is built from 19 residues. Germline V gene data show CDR1 as GEAIGNYY and CDR2 as EKD. DNA of the CDR3: TGTGCCTGTGACACCGTCCGAGTTGGGGGACTTTTTGACACCAATAAACTCATCTTT. This codes for CACDTVRVGGLFDTNKLIF.

For this clone: For this DNA, TCRdb reports the protein of a much larger clone, which diverges at residue 10, most likely from a read error; the protein presented here is translated directly from the DNA. The chain uses TRDV1 and TRDJ1; D may be TRDD3 (5 bases). The V gene's germline CDR1 is TSWWSYY and CDR2 QGS. Trimming took 0 bases from V and 1 from J, leaving 24 bases between them. The CDR3 is made up of 20 amino acids. The CDR3, as DNA: TGTGCTCTTGGGGAACTTTGGGCTGGGACATGGAATACCCCCACCGATAAACTCATCTTT. Protein: CALGELWAGTWNTPTDKLIF.

In regard to this clone: TCRdb shows a much larger clone's protein in place of this DNA's translation, and the two differ at residue 4, likely through a read error; the protein shown is translated from the DNA. The V call is TRDV2, the J call TRDJ1; TRDD3 matches at 10 bases. Losses at the gene ends were 6 bases for V and 0 bases for J; bases not matched to a gene: 21. Looked up from germline, CDR1 is GEAIGNYY and CDR2 is EKD. The CDR3 spans 20 residues. DNA for the CDR3: TGTGCCTGTAACCTAGTACGGGGGGATACGAATGGGGGAGACACCGATAAACTCATCTTT. This encodes CACNLVRGDTNGGDTDKLIF.

This chain's CDR3 is CAIQRWGICTDKLIF. Here the CDR3 DNA reads TGTGCCATCCAGAGGTGGGGGATATGCACCGATAAACTCATCTTT. The J gene was identified as TRDJ1, and no V gene was called; TRDD3, the D gene given by the table, was not confirmed from the DNA. The CDR3 runs to 15 residues.

There are many counts of this clone. A single base is all that separates this from a far larger clone, so a read error is likely. This CDR3 is also generated by other DNA sequences in the sample. The V gene is TRDV1, the J gene TRDJ1; tentatively, D is TRDD3 (5 bases). The CDR3 has 16 amino acids. Germline V CDR1 and CDR2: TSWWSYY, QGS. The CDR3 spells CALGESYVWDTDKLIF. For the CDR3, the DNA is TGTGCTCTTGGGGAAAGCTACGTCTGGGACACCGATAAGCTCATCTTT.